This TCR beta chain was documented in a study of T cell repertoires in cytomegalovirus infection. Study information: Researchers turned to recently identified HLA-C-restricted CMV epitopes as well as well-studied HLA-B-restricted ones. Public TCR beta signatures were indicative of both CMV infection and a matching HLA type.

Broader study findings: Carriers of CMV plus the relevant HLA were identified by cumulative public TCR beta family frequency. What dominated the ex vivo response were HLA-C-restricted CMV-specific TCR beta clonotypes.

TCRdb fed the reads into MiXCR, producing one record per CDR3 protein. The sample records approximately 910,000 distinct CDR3 sequences, approximately 31% being singletons. With regard to this clonotype: The antigen is not known. An end of the junction does not agree with germline; a read error may underlie this.

This clonotype was obtained from a human donor in good health (CMV status not recorded). Some clones in this sample may be carry-over from other donors' samples. The sample was cultured CD8+ T cells from PBMCs, taken from culture after CMV antigen stimulation.

The CDR3 loop is CVSSLVPGETQYF. CDR3 DNA: TGTGTCAGCAGCTTAGTCCCTGGCGAGACCCAGTACTTC. This chain joins TRBV7-6 and TRBJ2-5; D unresolved. The CDR3 consists of 13 residues. Germline V gene lookup returns CDR1 SGHVS and CDR2 FNYEAQ.